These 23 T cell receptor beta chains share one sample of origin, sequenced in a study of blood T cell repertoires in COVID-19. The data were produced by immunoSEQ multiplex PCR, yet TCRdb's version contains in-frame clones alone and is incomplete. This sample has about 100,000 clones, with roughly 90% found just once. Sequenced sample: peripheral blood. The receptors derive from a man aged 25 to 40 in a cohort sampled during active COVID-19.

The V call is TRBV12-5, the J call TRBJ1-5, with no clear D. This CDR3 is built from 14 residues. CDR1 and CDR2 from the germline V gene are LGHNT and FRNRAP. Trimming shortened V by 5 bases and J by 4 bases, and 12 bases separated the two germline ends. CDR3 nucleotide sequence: TGTGCTAGTGGTCTATCGGGAGTAAATCAGCCCCAGCATTTT. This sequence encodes CASGLSGVNQPQHF.

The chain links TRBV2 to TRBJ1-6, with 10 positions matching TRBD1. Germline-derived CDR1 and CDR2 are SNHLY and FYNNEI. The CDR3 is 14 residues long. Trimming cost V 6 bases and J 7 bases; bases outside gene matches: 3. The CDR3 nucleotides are TGTGCCAGCAGGAGGGGACAGGGGAATTCACCCCTCCACTTT. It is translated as CASRRGQGNSPLHF.

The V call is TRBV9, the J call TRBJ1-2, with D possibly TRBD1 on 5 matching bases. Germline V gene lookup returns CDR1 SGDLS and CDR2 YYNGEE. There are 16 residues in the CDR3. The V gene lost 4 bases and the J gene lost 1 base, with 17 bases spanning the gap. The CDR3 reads CASSSYRYAGNYGYTF. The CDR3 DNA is TGTGCCAGCAGCTCCTACAGGTACGCTGGTAACTATGGCTACACCTTC. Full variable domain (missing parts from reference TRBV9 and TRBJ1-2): DSGVTQTPKHLITATGQRVTLRCSPRSGDLSVYWYQQSLDQGLQFLIQYYNGEERAKGNILERFSAQQFPDLHSELNLSSLELGDSALYFCASSSYRYAGNYGYTFGSGTRLTVV.

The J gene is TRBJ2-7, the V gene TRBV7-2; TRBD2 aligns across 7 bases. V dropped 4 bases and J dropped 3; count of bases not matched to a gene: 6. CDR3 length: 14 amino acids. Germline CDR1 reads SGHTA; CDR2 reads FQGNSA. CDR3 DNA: TGTGCCAGCAGCTCCTGGACTAGAGTCTACGAGCAGTACTTC. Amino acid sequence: CASSSWTRVYEQYF.

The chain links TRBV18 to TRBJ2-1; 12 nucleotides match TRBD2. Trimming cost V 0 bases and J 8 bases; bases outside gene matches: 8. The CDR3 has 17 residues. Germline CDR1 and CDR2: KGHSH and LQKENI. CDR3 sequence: CASSPPASGGASHEQFF. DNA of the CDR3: TGTGCCAGCTCACCACCGGCTAGCGGGGGGGCTTCCCATGAGCAGTTCTTC.

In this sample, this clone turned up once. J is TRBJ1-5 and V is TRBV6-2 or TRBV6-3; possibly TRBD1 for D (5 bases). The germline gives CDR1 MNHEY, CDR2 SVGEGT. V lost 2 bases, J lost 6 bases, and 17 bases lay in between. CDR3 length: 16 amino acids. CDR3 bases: TGTGCCAGCAGTTACAGCTCGTTTGGAGGGGTTCAGCCCCAGCATTTT. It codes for CASSYSSFGGVQPQHF.

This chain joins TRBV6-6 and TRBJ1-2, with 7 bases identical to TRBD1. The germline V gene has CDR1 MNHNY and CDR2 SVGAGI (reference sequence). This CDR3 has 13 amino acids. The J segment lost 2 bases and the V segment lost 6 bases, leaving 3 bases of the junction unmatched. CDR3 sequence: CASSRQGNYGYTF. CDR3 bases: TGTGCCAGCAGCCGACAGGGAAACTATGGCTACACCTTC.

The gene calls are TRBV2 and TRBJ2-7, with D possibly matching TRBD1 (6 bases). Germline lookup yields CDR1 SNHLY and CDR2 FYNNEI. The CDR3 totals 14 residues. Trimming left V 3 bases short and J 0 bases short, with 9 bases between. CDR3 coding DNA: TGTGCCAGCAGTGATAGGGGGAGCTCCTACGAGCAGTACTTC. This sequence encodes CASSDRGSSYEQYF. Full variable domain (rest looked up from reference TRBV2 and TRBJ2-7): EPEVTQTPSHQVTQMGQEVILRCVPISNHLYFYWYRQILGQKVEFLVSFYNNEISEKSEIFDDQFSVERPDGSNFTLKIRSTKLEDSAMYFCASSDRGSSYEQYFGPGTRLTVT.

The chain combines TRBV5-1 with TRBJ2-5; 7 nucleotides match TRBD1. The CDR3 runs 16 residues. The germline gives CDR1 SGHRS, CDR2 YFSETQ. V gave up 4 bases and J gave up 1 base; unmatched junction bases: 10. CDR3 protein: CASSPARDRLQETQYF. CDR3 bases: TGCGCCAGCAGCCCGGCCCGGGACAGACTCCAAGAGACCCAGTACTTC.

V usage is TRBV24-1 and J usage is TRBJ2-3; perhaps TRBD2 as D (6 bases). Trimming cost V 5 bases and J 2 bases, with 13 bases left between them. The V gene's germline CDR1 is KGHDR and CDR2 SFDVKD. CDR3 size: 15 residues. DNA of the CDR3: TGTGCCACCAGTGCGGGCGGGGTCCCCACAGATACGCAGTATTTT. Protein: CATSAGGVPTDTQYF.

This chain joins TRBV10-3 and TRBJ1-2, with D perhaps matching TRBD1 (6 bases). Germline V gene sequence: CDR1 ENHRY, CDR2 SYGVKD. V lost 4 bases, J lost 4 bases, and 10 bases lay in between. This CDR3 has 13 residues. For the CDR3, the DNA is TGTGCCATCAGTGCCCGGGACACCTATGGCTACACCTTC. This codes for CAISARDTYGYTF.

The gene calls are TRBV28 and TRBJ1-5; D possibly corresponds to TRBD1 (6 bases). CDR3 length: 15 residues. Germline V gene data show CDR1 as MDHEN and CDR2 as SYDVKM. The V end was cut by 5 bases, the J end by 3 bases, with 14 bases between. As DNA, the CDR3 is TGTGCCAGCAGTCCACAGGGACGGCCCAATCAGCCCCAGCATTTT. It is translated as CASSPQGRPNQPQHF.

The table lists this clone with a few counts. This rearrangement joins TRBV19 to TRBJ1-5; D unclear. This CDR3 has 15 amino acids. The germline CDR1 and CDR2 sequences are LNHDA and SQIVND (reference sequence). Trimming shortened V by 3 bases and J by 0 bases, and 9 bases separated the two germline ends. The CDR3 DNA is TGTGCCAGTAGTATCCCAGGACTTAGCAATCAGCCCCAGCATTTT. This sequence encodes CASSIPGLSNQPQHF. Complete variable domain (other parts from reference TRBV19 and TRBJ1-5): DGGITQSPKYLFRKEGQNVTLSCEQNLNHDAMYWYRQDPGQGLRLIYYSQIVNDFQKGDIAEGYSVSREKKESFPLTVTSAQKNPTAFYLCASSIPGLSNQPQHFGDGTRLSIL.

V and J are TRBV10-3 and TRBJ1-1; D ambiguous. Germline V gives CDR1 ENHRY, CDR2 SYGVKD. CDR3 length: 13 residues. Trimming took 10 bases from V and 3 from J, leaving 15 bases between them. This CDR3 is CATAGRVDTEAFF. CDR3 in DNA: TGTGCCACTGCGGGGAGGGTGGACACTGAAGCTTTCTTT.

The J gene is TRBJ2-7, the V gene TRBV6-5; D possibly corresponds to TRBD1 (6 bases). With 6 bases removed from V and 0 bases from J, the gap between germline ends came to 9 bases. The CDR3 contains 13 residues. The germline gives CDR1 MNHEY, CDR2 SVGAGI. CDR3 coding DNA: TGTGCCAGCAGAGGGACAAACTCCTACGAGCAGTACTTC. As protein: CASRGTNSYEQYF.

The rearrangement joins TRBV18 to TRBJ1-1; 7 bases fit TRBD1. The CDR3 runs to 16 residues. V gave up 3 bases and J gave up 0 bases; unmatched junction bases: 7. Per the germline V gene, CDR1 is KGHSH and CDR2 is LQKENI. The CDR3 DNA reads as TGTGCCAGCTCACCGACGACAGGGAATATGAACACTGAAGCTTTCTTT. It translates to CASSPTTGNMNTEAFF.

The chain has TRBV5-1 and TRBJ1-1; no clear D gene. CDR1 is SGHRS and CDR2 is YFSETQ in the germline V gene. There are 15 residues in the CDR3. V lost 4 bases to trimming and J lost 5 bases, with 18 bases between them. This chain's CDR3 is CASSEDSGGRTEAFF. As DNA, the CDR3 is TGCGCCAGCAGCGAGGACTCAGGAGGACGAACTGAAGCTTTCTTT.

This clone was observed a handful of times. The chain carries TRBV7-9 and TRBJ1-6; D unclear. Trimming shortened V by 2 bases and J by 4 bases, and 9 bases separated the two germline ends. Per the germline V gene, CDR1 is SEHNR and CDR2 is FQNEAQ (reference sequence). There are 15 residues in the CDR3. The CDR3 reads CASSLNDGYNSPLHF. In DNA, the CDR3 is TGTGCCAGCAGCTTAAACGACGGGTATAATTCACCCCTCCACTTT. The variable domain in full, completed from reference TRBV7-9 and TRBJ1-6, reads DTGVSQNPRHKITKRGQNVTFRCDPISEHNRLYWYRQTLGQGPEFLTYFQNEAQLEKSRLLSDRFSAERPKGSFSTLEIQRTEQGDSAMYLCASSLNDGYNSPLHFGNGTRLTVT.

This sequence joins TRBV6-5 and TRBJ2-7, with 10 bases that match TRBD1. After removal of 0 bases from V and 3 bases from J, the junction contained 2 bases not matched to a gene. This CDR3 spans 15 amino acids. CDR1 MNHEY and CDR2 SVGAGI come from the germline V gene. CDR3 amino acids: CASSYSRDRGYEQYF. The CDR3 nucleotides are TGTGCCAGCAGTTACTCGCGGGACAGGGGCTACGAGCAGTACTTC.

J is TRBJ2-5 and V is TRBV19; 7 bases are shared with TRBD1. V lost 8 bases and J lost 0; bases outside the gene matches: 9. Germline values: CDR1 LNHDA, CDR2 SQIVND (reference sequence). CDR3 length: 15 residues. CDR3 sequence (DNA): TGTGCCAGTGGCCGGGACAGCCGATACCAAGAGACCCAGTACTTC. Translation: CASGRDSRYQETQYF.

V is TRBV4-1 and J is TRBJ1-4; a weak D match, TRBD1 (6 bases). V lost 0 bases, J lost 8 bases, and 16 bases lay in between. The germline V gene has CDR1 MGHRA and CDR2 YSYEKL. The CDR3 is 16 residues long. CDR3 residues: CASSQEGGPVEEKLFF. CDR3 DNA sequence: TGCGCCAGCAGCCAAGAGGGGGGGCCCGTGGAAGAAAAACTGTTTTTT.

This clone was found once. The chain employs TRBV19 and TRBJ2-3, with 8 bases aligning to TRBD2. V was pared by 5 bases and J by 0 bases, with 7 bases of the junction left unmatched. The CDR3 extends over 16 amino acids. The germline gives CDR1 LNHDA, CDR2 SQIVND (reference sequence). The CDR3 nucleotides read TGTGCCAGTAGTGTCCAGCGGGGGATGAGCACAGATACGCAGTATTTT. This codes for CASSVQRGMSTDTQYF.

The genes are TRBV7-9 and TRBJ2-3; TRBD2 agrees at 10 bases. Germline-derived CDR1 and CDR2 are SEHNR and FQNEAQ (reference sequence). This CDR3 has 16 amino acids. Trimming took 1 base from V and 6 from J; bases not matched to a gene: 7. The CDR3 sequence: CASSLGQRGGSDTQYF. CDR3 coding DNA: TGTGCCAGCAGCTTAGGCCAGCGGGGGGGCAGCGATACGCAGTATTTT.